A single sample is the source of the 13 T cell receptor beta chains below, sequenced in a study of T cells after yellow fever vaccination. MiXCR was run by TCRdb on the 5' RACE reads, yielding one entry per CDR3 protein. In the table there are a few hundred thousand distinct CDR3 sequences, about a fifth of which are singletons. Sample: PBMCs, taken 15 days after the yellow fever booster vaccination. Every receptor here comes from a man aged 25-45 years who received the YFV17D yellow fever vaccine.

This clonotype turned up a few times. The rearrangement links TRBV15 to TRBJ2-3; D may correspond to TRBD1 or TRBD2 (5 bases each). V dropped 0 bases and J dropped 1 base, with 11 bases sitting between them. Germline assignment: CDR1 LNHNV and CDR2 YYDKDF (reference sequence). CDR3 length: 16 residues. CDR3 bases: TGTGCCACCAGCAGAGATAGGGGAGTCGGCACAGATACGCAGTATTTT. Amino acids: CATSRDRGVGTDTQYF.

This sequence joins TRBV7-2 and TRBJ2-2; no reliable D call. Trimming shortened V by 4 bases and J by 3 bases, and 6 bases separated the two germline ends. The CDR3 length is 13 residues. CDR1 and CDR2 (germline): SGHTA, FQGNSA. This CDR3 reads CASSYYHTGELFF. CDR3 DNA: TGTGCCAGCAGCTACTATCACACCGGGGAGCTGTTTTTT.

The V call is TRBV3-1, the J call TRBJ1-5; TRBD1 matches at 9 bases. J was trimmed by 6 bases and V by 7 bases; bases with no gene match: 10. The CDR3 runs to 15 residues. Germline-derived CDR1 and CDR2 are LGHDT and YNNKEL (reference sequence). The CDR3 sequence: CASKGRDRVSQPQHF. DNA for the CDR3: TGTGCCAGCAAGGGACGGGACAGGGTTTCTCAGCCCCAGCATTTT.

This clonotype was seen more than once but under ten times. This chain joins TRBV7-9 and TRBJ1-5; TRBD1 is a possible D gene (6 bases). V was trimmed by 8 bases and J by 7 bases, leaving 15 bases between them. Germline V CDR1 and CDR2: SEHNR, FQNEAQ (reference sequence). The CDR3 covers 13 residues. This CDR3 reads CASRSGGDQPQHF. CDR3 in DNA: TGTGCCAGCCGGTCGGGGGGCGACCAGCCCCAGCATTTT.

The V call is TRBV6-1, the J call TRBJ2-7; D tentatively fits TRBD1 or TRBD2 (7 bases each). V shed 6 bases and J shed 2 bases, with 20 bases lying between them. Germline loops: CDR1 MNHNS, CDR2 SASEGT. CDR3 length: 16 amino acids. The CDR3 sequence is CASSSTSRGGAYEQYF. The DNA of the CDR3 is TGTGCCAGCAGCAGTACCTCCAGGGGGGGAGCCTACGAGCAGTACTTC.

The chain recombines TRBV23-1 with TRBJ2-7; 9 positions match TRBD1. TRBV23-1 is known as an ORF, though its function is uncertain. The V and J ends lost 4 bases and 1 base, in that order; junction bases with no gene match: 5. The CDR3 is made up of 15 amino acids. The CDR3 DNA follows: TGCGCCAGCAGTCTGGGACAGGGATGGTCCTACGAGCAGTACTTC. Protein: CASSLGQGWSYEQYF.

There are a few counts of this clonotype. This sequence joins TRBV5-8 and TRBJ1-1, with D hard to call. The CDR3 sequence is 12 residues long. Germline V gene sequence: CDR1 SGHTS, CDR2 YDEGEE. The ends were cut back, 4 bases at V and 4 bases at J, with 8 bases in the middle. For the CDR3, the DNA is TGTGCCAGCAGCCGTCTGTTCACTGAAGCTTTCTTT. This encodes CASSRLFTEAFF. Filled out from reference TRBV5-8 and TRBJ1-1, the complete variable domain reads EAGVTQSPTHLIKTRGQQATLRCSPISGHTSVYWYQQALGLGLQFLLWYDEGEERNRGNFPPRFSGRQFPNYSSELNVNALELEDSALYLCASSRLFTEAFFGQGTRLTVV.

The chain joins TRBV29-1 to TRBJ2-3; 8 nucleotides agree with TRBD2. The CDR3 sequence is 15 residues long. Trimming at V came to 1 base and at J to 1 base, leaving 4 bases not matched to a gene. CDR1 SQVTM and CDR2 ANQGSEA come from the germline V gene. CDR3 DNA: TGCAGCGTTGAAGGACGGCGGGGGGGCACAGATACGCAGTATTTT. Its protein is CSVEGRRGGTDTQYF.

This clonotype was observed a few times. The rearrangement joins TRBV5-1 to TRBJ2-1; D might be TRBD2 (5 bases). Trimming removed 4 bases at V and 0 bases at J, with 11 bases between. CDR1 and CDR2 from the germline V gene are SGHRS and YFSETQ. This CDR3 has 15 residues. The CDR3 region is CASSMDSYSYNEQFF. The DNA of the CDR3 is TGCGCCAGCAGCATGGACTCTTACTCCTACAATGAGCAGTTCTTC.

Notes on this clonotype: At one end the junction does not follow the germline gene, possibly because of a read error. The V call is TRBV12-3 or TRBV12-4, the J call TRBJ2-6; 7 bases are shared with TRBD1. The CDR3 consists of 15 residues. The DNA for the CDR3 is TGTGCCAGCAGATGGACAGGCTCTGGGGACAACGTCCTGACTTTC. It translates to CASRWTGSGDNVLTF.

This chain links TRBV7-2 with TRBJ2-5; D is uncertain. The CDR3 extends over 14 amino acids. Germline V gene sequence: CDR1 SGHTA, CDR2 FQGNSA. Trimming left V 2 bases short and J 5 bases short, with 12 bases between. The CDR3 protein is CASSLRRTVETQYF. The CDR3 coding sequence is TGTGCCAGCAGCTTACGTCGGACGGTGGAGACCCAGTACTTC.

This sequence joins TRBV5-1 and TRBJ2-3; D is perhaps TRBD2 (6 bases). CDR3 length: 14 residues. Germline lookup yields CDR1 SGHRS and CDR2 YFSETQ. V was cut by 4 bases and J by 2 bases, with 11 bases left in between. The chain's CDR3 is CASSQTRVTDTQYF. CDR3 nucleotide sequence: TGCGCCAGCAGCCAGACTAGGGTCACAGATACGCAGTATTTT.

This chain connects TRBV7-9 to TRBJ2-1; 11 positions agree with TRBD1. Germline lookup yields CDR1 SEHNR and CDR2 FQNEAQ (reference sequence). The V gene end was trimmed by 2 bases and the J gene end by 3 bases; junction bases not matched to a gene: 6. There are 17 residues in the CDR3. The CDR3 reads CASSLKGGQGVYNEQFF. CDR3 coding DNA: TGTGCCAGCAGCTTAAAAGGGGGACAGGGGGTCTACAATGAGCAGTTCTTC. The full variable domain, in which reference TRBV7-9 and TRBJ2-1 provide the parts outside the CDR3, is DTGVSQNPRHKITKRGQNVTFRCDPISEHNRLYWYRQTLGQGPEFLTYFQNEAQLEKSRLLSDRFSAERPKGSFSTLEIQRTEQGDSAMYLCASSLKGGQGVYNEQFFGPGTRLTVL.